This T cell receptor beta chain derives from a study of T cells in Graves' hyperthyroidism and ophthalmopathy. Study context: Peripheral blood was collected at initial diagnosis, before any treatment.

The diagnoses drew upon clinical symptoms, serum thyroxine and TRAb, thyroid ultrasound and orbital computed tomography. The germline V gene encodes CDR1 SGDLS and CDR2 YYNGEE. The V end was cut by 0 bases, the J end by 5 bases, with 11 bases between. This CDR3 spans 14 amino acids. The investigators amplified TCR beta CDR3 regions from RNA transcripts. An initial round of RT-PCR targeting the TCR CDR3 relied on the HTBI primer set. TCRdb ran MiXCR on the multiplex PCR reads and lists one entry per CDR3 protein. The data contain roughly 520,000 distinct CDR3 sequences, approximately 25% of them singletons.

The sequenced material came from blood. The J gene is TRBJ2-5, the V gene TRBV9; D possibly corresponds to TRBD1 (5 bases). This receptor was obtained from a woman aged 30 to 39 with Graves' ophthalmopathy. In DNA form, the CDR3 reads TGTGCCAGCAGCGTAGTGGCGTCAGGGGAGACCCAGTACTTC. Its translation is CASSVVASGETQYF.